This T cell receptor (beta chain) was documented in a study of blood T cell repertoires in COVID-19. As for the study in general: T cells, B-cell-depleted T cells, or PBMCs supplied cDNA or gDNA.

Only in-frame clones appear in the TCRdb table, and some are missing; sequencing was by immunoSEQ multiplex PCR. The table has roughly 150,000 clones, 83% seen once. Germline lookup yields CDR1 SGHNT and CDR2 YYREEE (reference sequence). V was trimmed by 6 bases and J by 0 bases, leaving 15 bases between them. CDR3 length: 16 residues. The clonotype originates from a woman older than 75 with acute or convalescent COVID-19. The chain is built from TRBV5-4 and TRBJ1-4; unclear D gene. Sequencing was performed on peripheral blood. This chain's CDR3 is CASTTGGTTTNEKLFF. CDR3 nucleotides: TGTGCCAGCACCACCGGAGGAACCACAACTAATGAAAAACTGTTTTTT.